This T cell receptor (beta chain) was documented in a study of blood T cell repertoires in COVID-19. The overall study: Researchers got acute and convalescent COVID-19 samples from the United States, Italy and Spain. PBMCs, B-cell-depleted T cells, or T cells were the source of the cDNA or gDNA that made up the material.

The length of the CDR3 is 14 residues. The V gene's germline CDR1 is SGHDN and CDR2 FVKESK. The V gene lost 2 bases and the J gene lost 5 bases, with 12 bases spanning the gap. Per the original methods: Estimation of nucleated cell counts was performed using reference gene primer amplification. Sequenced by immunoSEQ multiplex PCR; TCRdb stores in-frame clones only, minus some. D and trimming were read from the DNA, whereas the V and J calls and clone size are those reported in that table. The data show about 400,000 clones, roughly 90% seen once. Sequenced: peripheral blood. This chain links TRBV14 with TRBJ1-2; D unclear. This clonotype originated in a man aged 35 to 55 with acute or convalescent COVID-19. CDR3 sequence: CASSQPGFPYGYTF. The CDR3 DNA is TGTGCCAGCAGCCAACCCGGGTTCCCGTATGGCTACACCTTC.